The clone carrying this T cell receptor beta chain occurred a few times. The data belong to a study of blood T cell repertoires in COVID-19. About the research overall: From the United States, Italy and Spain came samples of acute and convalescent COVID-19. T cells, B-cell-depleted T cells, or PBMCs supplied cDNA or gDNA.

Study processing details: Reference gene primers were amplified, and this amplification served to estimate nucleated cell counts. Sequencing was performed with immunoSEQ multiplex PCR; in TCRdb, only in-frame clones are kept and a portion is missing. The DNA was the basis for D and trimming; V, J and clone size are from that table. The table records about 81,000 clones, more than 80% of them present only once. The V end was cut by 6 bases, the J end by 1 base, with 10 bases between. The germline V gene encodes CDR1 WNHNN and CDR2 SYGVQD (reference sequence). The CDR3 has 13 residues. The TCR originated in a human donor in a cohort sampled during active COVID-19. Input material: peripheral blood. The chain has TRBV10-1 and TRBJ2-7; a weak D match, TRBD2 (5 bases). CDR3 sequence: CASSQTGSYEQYF. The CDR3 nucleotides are TGCGCCAGCAGCCAGACGGGATCCTACGAGCAGTACTTC.